This T cell receptor beta chain originates from a study of T-cell reconstitution after alpha-beta-depleted transplantation in children. V dropped 3 bases and J dropped 0 bases, with 6 bases sitting between them. CDR3 length equals 14 residues. General study points: After transplant, high TCRbeta diversity at day 60 in some patients arose from surviving recipient T cells and thymic progenitors. One year after transplant, T-cell counts and diversity came mostly from newly produced T cells. Several hundred graft clones that had expanded were reportedly the source of alpha-beta T cells about two months after transplant.

In the case of this clonotype: Its antigen is undetermined.

Preparation of the TCRbeta library was carried out with unique molecular identifiers. TCRdb itself ran the PCR reads through MiXCR, one entry per CDR3 protein. The sample has approximately 520,000 distinct CDR3 sequences, roughly 10% seen once. The receptor comes from a female patient between 2 and 15 years old who had a stem cell transplant for aplastic anemia, so the T cells may come from the graft donor. J is TRBJ1-3 and V is TRBV12-3 or TRBV12-4, with D hard to call. The specimen was PBMCs, mostly from graft donor cells, collected 180 days after TCRalphabeta/CD19-depleted stem cell transplant. The CDR3, as DNA: TGTGCCAGCAGTTTGTCGGCCTCTGGAAACACCATATATTTT. It encodes CASSLSASGNTIYF.